This is a list of T cell receptor beta chains from one sample in a study of T cell responses to AZD1222 COVID-19 vaccine. The method was immunoSEQ multiplex PCR; TCRdb's version includes in-frame clones alone and lacks a portion of them. Here the sample spans tens of thousands of clones, roughly 87% being singletons. The specimen comprised peripheral blood, sampled 28 days after the second AZD1222 dose. These receptors all come from an adult who received the AZD1222 COVID-19 vaccine. The CDR3 runs from the conserved cysteine through the conserved F or W. The D gene is left open where the match is weak. Only some rows state a clone size, as once, few, many or a class for expanded clones.

NA	once	TRBV6-6	13	TRBJ2-6	TGTGCTACCAAGGTGGCGGGGGCCAACGTCCTGACTTTC	CATKVAGANVLTF
NA	NA	TRBV19	14	TRBJ1-2	TGTGCCAGTAGTATCCCGACGGTTACTTATGGCTACACCTTC	CASSIPTVTYGYTF
TRBD2	NA	TRBV19	15	TRBJ2-7	TGTGCCAGTAGCTCTTCAGGACTAGCTTTCGCCGAGCAGTACTTC	CASSSSGLAFAEQYF
NA	once	TRBV5-1	14	TRBJ1-4	TGCGCCAGCAGTCAGGGAGGCACTAATGAAAAACTGTTTTTT	CASSQGGTNEKLFF
NA	once	TRBV2	12	TRBJ1-4	TGTGCCAGCCCAGAGGATAGAGCCCACCTGTTTTTT	CASPEDRAHLFF
NA	once	TRBV9	15	TRBJ1-6	TGTGCCAGCAGCGTCTCCGGGACCTATAATTCACCCCTCCACTTT	CASSVSGTYNSPLHF
NA	NA	TRBV24-1	13	TRBJ2-7	TGTGCCACAAAGGACAAGGGGTTTTGGGAGCAGTACTTC	CATKDKGFWEQYF
TRBD1	NA	TRBV19	16	TRBJ2-7	TGTGCCAGTAGTCCCCTCGTGGGACAGGGCTACTACGAGCAGTACTTC	CASSPLVGQGYYEQYF
TRBD2	NA	TRBV11-3	15	TRBJ2-1	TGTGCCAGCAGCTTAGGTGGGACTAGCGGCAATGAGCAGTTCTTC	CASSLGGTSGNEQFF
NA	NA	TRBV6-2/TRBV6-3	17	TRBJ2-4	TGTGCCAGCAGTTACCCTCGTGTTAGGGGGAATAGGGACATTCAGTACTTC	CASSYPRVRGNRDIQYF
NA	once	TRBV7-2	16	TRBJ2-2	TGTGCCAGCAGCTTAGCTGGGTGGGAGTACACCGGGGAGCTGTTTTTT	CASSLAGWEYTGELFF
TRBD1	NA	TRBV9	16	TRBJ2-3	TGTGCCAGCAGCCCAATGGACAGGACACTCACAGATACGCAGTATTTT	CASSPMDRTLTDTQYF
TRBD1	NA	TRBV4-3	15	TRBJ2-7	TGCGCCAGCAGCCAAGCAGCGACAGGGATCTACGAGCAGTACTTC	CASSQAATGIYEQYF
NA	NA	TRBV6-5	15	TRBJ1-5	TGTGCCAGTTGGAGGGCAGCCGAAAGCAATCAGCCCCAGCATTTT	CASWRAAESNQPQHF
NA	NA	TRBV6-5	13	TRBJ1-5	TGTGCCAGCAGGCGCAACGGGGATCAGCCCCAGCATTTT	CASRRNGDQPQHF
NA	NA	TRBV27	15	TRBJ2-7	TGTGCCAGCAGTACCCAGGGCGCGCCCTCCTACGAGCAGTACTTC	CASSTQGAPSYEQYF
TRBD1	NA	TRBV18	13	TRBJ2-7	TGTGCCGGCTCACCCGGACAGGTCTACGAGCAGTACTTC	CAGSPGQVYEQYF
NA	once	TRBV15	13	TRBJ2-7	TGTGCCACCAGCAGAGGGATGGCAGAAGAGCAGTACTTC	CATSRGMAEEQYF